This T cell receptor (beta chain) was documented in a study of blood T cell repertoires in COVID-19. Per germline, CDR1 SGDLS and CDR2 YYNGEE. With V trimmed by 4 bases and J by 6 bases, 8 bases remained unmatched. This CDR3 is 15 amino acids long. In this sample, this clone turned up once. Profiled with immunoSEQ multiplex PCR; TCRdb holds only in-frame clones, not every one. The sample lists under 300,000 clones; 84% were seen once. This chain connects TRBV9 to TRBJ2-4; 9 positions match TRBD2. This clonotype originated in a woman between 40 and 55 years old who had recovered from COVID-19. The specimen was peripheral blood. The CDR3: CASSPSSGGSNIQYF. The CDR3 DNA is TGTGCCAGCAGCCCGAGTAGCGGGGGATCAAACATTCAGTACTTC.